The 16 T cell receptor beta chains below were found in one sample sequenced in a study of cytomegalovirus exposure and HLA in healthy donors. PCR used 60 Vbeta primers and 13 Jbeta primers. Method: immunoSEQ multiplex PCR; TCRdb's copy keeps in-frame clones and lacks some. The data show 65,000 to 85,000 clones, with under 80% seen just once and roughly an eighth held by the top ten. The sample was PBMCs. The receptors were sampled from a male donor in good health and CMV-seropositive.

This chain uses TRBV11-2 with TRBJ2-1; 9 bases are a match to TRBD1. CDR1 and CDR2 (germline): SGHAT, FQNNGV. The CDR3 length is 15 residues. V shed 5 bases and J 6 bases; nucleotides not matched to a gene: 8. CDR3 sequence reads: CASSPTLDRGNEQFF. DNA for the CDR3: TGTGCCAGCAGCCCGACCTTGGACAGGGGCAATGAGCAGTTCTTC.

The rearrangement joins TRBV7-2 to TRBJ1-3; D remains unclear. The CDR3 runs to 14 residues. Germline V gene lookup returns CDR1 SGHTA and CDR2 FQGNSA. The ends were cut back, 1 base at V and 0 bases at J, with 4 bases in the middle. The CDR3 DNA reads as TGTGCCAGCAGCTTAGTCGGCTCTGGAAACACCATATATTTT. This translates into CASSLVGSGNTIYF.

The rearrangement links TRBV5-4 to TRBJ2-1; 11 positions match TRBD2. The J segment lost 4 bases and the V segment lost 4 bases, leaving 4 bases of the junction unmatched. CDR3 length: 15 amino acids. CDR1 SGHNT and CDR2 YYREEE come from the germline V gene (reference sequence). CDR3 in amino acids: CASSPGLAEYNEQFF. Here the CDR3 DNA reads TGTGCCAGCAGCCCGGGACTAGCGGAGTACAATGAGCAGTTCTTC.

This clone was observed a few times. The rearrangement links TRBV30 to TRBJ2-5, with D possibly being TRBD2 (6 bases). The V end lost 0 bases, the J end lost 5 bases, and 13 bases lay between the germline ends. Germline assignment: CDR1 GTSNPN and CDR2 SVGIG (reference sequence). This CDR3 region has 14 residues. The CDR3 region is CAWSVSGGGETQYF. The CDR3, as DNA: TGTGCCTGGAGTGTATCGGGTGGGGGGGAGACCCAGTACTTC.

This clone was seen a single time. V and J are TRBV7-6 and TRBJ2-5, with 12 nucleotides matching TRBD2. The end of the DNA is better explained by TRBJ2-7, so the J call may be wrong. Germline-derived CDR1 and CDR2 are SGHVS and FNYEAQ. The CDR3 totals 15 residues. The CDR3 DNA sequence: TGTGCCAGCAGCTTACATTGGACTAGCGGGAACGAGCAGTACTTC. It encodes CASSLHWTSGNEQYF.

The chain combines TRBV27 with TRBJ1-2, with 12 bases matching TRBD1. J gave up 3 bases and V 7 bases, and 9 bases lay outside the gene matches. CDR1 is MNHEY, CDR2 SMNVEV, per germline (reference sequence). CDR3 length: 16 residues. The CDR3 DNA follows: TGTGCCAGCAATCCGGGACAGGGGGCGGGAGACTATGGCTACACCTTC. Its protein product is CASNPGQGAGDYGYTF.

This chain connects TRBV4-3 to TRBJ1-2; 8 bases align to TRBD1. The CDR3 is 16 residues long. V dropped 4 bases and J dropped 5; count of bases not matched to a gene: 12. Germline V gene data show CDR1 as LGHNA and CDR2 as YSLEER. The CDR3 reads CASSPPVGTGIYGYTF. CDR3 sequence (DNA): TGCGCCAGCAGCCCCCCCGTGGGGACAGGTATTTATGGCTACACCTTC.

V is TRBV9 and J is TRBJ2-7, with TRBD1 matching over 9 bases. There are 14 residues in the CDR3. Germline V gene lookup returns CDR1 SGDLS and CDR2 YYNGEE. V lost 2 bases, J lost 6 bases, and 6 bases stayed unmatched. This chain's CDR3 is CASSVGGQGLEQYF. In DNA, the CDR3 is TGTGCCAGCAGCGTGGGTGGACAGGGGCTCGAGCAGTACTTC.

The V call is TRBV9, the J call TRBJ2-4; 7 positions match TRBD2. CDR3 length equals 15 residues. J gave up 1 base and V 3 bases, and 4 bases lay outside the gene matches. Looked up from germline, CDR1 is SGDLS and CDR2 is YYNGEE. CDR3 sequence (DNA): TGTGCCAGCAGCGGGGGGGGGAAGGCCAAAAACATTCAGTACTTC. Residues: CASSGGGKAKNIQYF.

The chain is built from TRBV4-2 and TRBJ1-4; 11 nucleotides line up with TRBD1. The ends lost 4 bases at V and 7 bases at J; junction bases unmatched: 8. Germline V gene lookup returns CDR1 LGHNA and CDR2 YNFKEQ. CDR3 length equals 16 residues. Written as DNA, the CDR3 is TGTGCCAGCAGCCCTCAACCCGGACAGGGGGCTGAAAAACTGTTTTTT. Amino acids: CASSPQPGQGAEKLFF.

Only a few counts were recorded for this clone. The chain couples TRBV18 to TRBJ2-5, with a weak D call TRBD2 (6 bases). CDR1 and CDR2 (germline): KGHSH, LQKENI. Between the trimmed V and J ends, which lost 3 bases and 2 bases, there was a span of 16 bases. This CDR3 contains 16 residues. The CDR3 protein is CASSPPMPGTQETQYF. CDR3 coding DNA: TGTGCCAGCTCACCCCCAATGCCCGGGACTCAAGAGACCCAGTACTTC.

The chain links TRBV18 to TRBJ2-5, with D possibly matching TRBD1 (5 bases). CDR3 size: 14 residues. V lost 4 bases to trimming and J lost 3 bases, with 12 bases between them. CDR1 KGHSH and CDR2 LQKENI come from the germline V gene. CDR3 protein: CASSRAGKKETQYF. CDR3 coding DNA: TGTGCCAGCTCACGGGCAGGGAAAAAAGAGACCCAGTACTTC.

The chain has TRBV9 and TRBJ2-1; 12 positions match TRBD2. CDR1 SGDLS and CDR2 YYNGEE come from the germline V gene. The CDR3 extends over 16 amino acids. With 5 bases clipped from V and 8 bases from J, the junction kept 11 bases outside the gene matches. As DNA, the CDR3 is TGTGCCAGCAGTCCGACTAGCGGGGGATTACAATATGAGCAGTTCTTC. It translates to CASSPTSGGLQYEQFF.

This clone has a single count. The rearrangement links TRBV5-4 to TRBJ2-2; a weak D match, TRBD1 (5 bases). V was clipped by 4 bases and J by 1 base, with 14 bases between them. Germline V lookup: CDR1 SGHNT, CDR2 YYREEE (reference sequence). The CDR3 length is 16 residues. The CDR3 is CASSPTTGLNTGELFF. DNA for the CDR3: TGTGCCAGCAGCCCAACTACAGGCTTGAACACCGGGGAGCTGTTTTTT.

V usage is TRBV2 and J usage is TRBJ2-7; D ambiguous. The CDR3 spans 13 residues. V shed 0 bases and J shed 3 bases, with 6 bases lying between them. The germline V gene encodes CDR1 SNHLY and CDR2 FYNNEI. The CDR3 region is CASSEAWSYEQYF. Written as DNA, the CDR3 is TGTGCCAGCAGTGAAGCGTGGAGCTACGAGCAGTACTTC.

The CDR3 here is CASTRGTVISGANVLTF. The CDR3 coding sequence is TGTGCCAGTACCCGGGGGACGGTGATCTCTGGGGCCAACGTCCTGACTTTC. The V and J genes are TRBV19 and TRBJ2-6; tentative D call: TRBD2 (6 bases). Trimming cost V 7 bases and J 0 bases, with 16 bases left between them. The germline V gene encodes CDR1 LNHDA and CDR2 SQIVND (reference sequence). The CDR3 contains 17 residues. Full variable domain (missing parts from reference TRBV19 and TRBJ2-6): DGGITQSPKYLFRKEGQNVTLSCEQNLNHDAMYWYRQDPGQGLRLIYYSQIVNDFQKGDIAEGYSVSREKKESFPLTVTSAQKNPTAFYLCASTRGTVISGANVLTFGAGSRLTVL.